A selection of T cell receptor beta chains follows, all from one sample in a study of CD8+CD57+ T cells in acquired aplastic anemia. Each CDR3 protein gets one entry after TCRdb re-called the reads with MiXCR. The sample includes some 150,000 distinct CDR3 sequences, over 70% of them seen just once. Sequences were obtained from sorted CD4+, CD8+, or CD8+CD57+ T cells (not recorded which) from PBMCs. The source of these receptors is a human donor with aplastic anemia. Each CDR3 is given with its conserved first and last residue. The size of a clone is reported for some rows only, either as once, few or many, or as a class for expanded clones.

TRBV24-1	-	TRBJ2-5	CATSGTVLQETQYF
TRBV12-3/TRBV12-4	-	TRBJ2-3	CASSLAFRLELVDTQYF
TRBV12-3/TRBV12-4	-	TRBJ1-4	CASSPTGIINEKLFF
TRBV5-6	-	TRBJ2-2	CASSLGRGFTGELFF
TRBV19	-	TRBJ1-5	CATLSREIDQPQHF
TRBV20-1	-	TRBJ1-6	CSAAEISYNSPLHF
TRBV5-1	-	TRBJ2-5	CASSLARPAGGETQYF
TRBV12-3/TRBV12-4	-	TRBJ2-1	CASRISGRTEQFF
TRBV29-1	-	-	CSVGGTGVETQYF
TRBV10-3	-	TRBJ2-2	CAISEAPANTGELFF
TRBV24-1	few	TRBJ2-5	CATSERSSNQETQYF
TRBV10-1	-	TRBJ2-3	CASSELRGGSTDTQYF
TRBV7-3	-	TRBJ2-1	CASSVGLASNEQFF
TRBV4-2	-	TRBJ1-4	CASSRGQLTTNEKLFF
TRBV15	-	TRBJ1-6	CATSRGPSRNSPLHF
TRBV10-3	-	TRBJ2-7	CAIRDRAVNEQYF